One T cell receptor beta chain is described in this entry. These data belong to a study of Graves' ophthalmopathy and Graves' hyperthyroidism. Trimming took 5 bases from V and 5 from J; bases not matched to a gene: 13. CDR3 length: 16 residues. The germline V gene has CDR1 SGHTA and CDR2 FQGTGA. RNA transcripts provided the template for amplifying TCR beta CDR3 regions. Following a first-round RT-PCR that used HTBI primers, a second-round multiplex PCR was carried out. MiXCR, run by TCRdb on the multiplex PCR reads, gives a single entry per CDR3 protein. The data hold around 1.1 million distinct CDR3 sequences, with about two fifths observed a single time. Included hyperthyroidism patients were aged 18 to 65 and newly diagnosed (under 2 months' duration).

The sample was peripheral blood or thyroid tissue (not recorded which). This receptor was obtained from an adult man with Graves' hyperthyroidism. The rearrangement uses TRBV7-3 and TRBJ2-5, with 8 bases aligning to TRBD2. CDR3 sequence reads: CASSPTGGSYNETQYF. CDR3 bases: TGTGCCAGCAGCCCCACGGGAGGGTCCTACAATGAGACCCAGTACTTC.